A single sample is the source of the 22 T cell receptor beta chains below, sequenced in a study of vaccination effects on CD4 cells after COVID-19 (dated by TCRdb to between 2021 and 2024). These receptors have no known antigen. The ViraFEST assay stimulated PBMC with viral peptide pools and then used TCR sequencing to identify antigen-specific CD4+ T cell clonotypes by expansion. After around 11 days of culture, CD4+ T cells were isolated with the EasySep CD4+ T cell isolation kit. The method behind the library was the immunoSEQ multiplex PCR assay. The clones in this table, taken by TCRdb from immuneACCESS, are in-frame only. Not every clone is retained; where verified, under half of the shortfall comes from an unresolved V gene, and the cause of the rest is unknown. Within this sample are tens of thousands of clones, with approximately 74% of them counted one time only. The top ten clones comprise 1.5% to 2% of the sample.

The sample was CD4+ T cells from PBMCs cultured with HCoV-229E spike peptides, taken before COVID-19 vaccination. What the cell subset or site label conveys for this sample: HCoV-229E spike overlapping peptide pool stimulation. The receptors were sampled from a human donor who received a COVID-19 vaccine.

This clone was seen once. DNA for the CDR3: TGTGCCAGCAGTCAAGGCCCTTATTCACCCCTCCACTTT. Translated, it gives CASSQGPYSPLHF. This chain connects TRBV12-3 or TRBV12-4 to TRBJ1-6; unclear D gene. Trimming removed 5 bases from V and 8 bases from J, with 10 bases in between. This CDR3 region has 13 residues.

This sequence joins TRBV5-1 and TRBJ2-5, with 10 positions matching TRBD2. CDR1 and CDR2 from the germline V gene are SGHRS and YFSETQ. The CDR3 has 17 residues. V was pared by 4 bases and J by 5 bases, with 14 bases of the junction left unmatched. The CDR3: CASSLSSGGTFLETQYF. The CDR3, as DNA: TGCGCCAGCAGCCTGAGTAGCGGGGGGACTTTCCTGGAGACCCAGTACTTC.

The J gene is TRBJ2-5, the V gene TRBV10-3, with D possibly TRBD1 on 5 matching bases. Germline V CDR1 and CDR2: ENHRY, SYGVKD. The CDR3 is 13 amino acids. Trimming took off 3 bases at V and 4 bases at J, with 9 bases between the two ends. CDR3 coding DNA: TGTGCCATCAGTGACAGGGTACTAGAGACCCAGTACTTC. It specifies CAISDRVLETQYF.

The chain is built from TRBV6-4 and TRBJ2-1; D unclear. Trimming removed 0 bases at V and 5 bases at J, with 14 bases between. The CDR3 runs to 16 residues. CDR1 and CDR2 (germline): MRHNA, SNTAGT. CDR3 sequence reads: CASSDSLHDLNNEQFF. CDR3 in DNA: TGTGCCAGCAGTGACTCATTACATGATCTAAACAATGAGCAGTTCTTC.

This chain joins TRBV4-3 and TRBJ2-5; a weak D match, TRBD1 (5 bases). Germline V CDR1 and CDR2: LGHNA, YSLEER. V was shortened by 4 bases and J by 0 bases, with 9 bases between the two germline ends. The CDR3 length is 14 residues. In DNA, the CDR3 is TGCGCCAGCAGCCGACAGAAGTACCAAGAGACCCAGTACTTC. It translates to CASSRQKYQETQYF.

This sequence joins TRBV7-2 and TRBJ2-3, with D possibly being TRBD2 (6 bases). CDR1 is SGHTA, CDR2 FQGNSA, per germline. This CDR3 comprises 14 residues. Deletions cut 3 bases from V and 2 bases from J, with 9 bases between. The CDR3 reads CASSLGGDTDTQYF. The CDR3 DNA reads TGTGCCAGCAGCTTGGGCGGGGACACAGATACGCAGTATTTT. Together with reference TRBV7-2 and TRBJ2-3, the CDR3 gives the full variable domain: GAGVSQSPSNKVTEKGKDVELRCDPISGHTALYWYRQSLGQGLEFLIYFQGNSAPDKSGLPSDRFSAERTGGSVSTLTIQRTQQEDSAVYLCASSLGGDTDTQYFGPGTRLTVL.

This chain connects TRBV7-9 to TRBJ1-4; TRBD1 aligns across 8 bases. There are 14 residues in the CDR3. Germline-derived CDR1 and CDR2 are SEHNR and FQNEAQ (reference sequence). V was pared by 4 bases and J by 8 bases, with 6 bases of the junction left unmatched. Here the CDR3 reads CASSSRGRGEKLFF. For the CDR3, the DNA is TGTGCCAGCAGCTCCAGGGGGCGTGGGGAAAAACTGTTTTTT.

CDR3 bases: TGCGCCAGCAGCCAAGATGTAGGCAGTACTAACTATGGCTACACCTTC. It codes for CASSQDVGSTNYGYTF. The rearrangement joins TRBV4-1 to TRBJ1-2; D not certain. The germline V and J ends were trimmed by 0 bases and 0 bases, with 11 bases remaining between them. Germline-derived CDR1 and CDR2 are MGHRA and YSYEKL. CDR3 length equals 16 residues.

The J gene is TRBJ1-1, the V gene TRBV5-8; 9 bases match TRBD1. Germline lookup yields CDR1 SGHTS and CDR2 YDEGEE. V was clipped by 7 bases and J by 4 bases; unmatched bases: 20. This CDR3 contains 18 residues. The CDR3 nucleotides read TGTGCCAGCCCTCTTGGGCTGGTTCCGGGACAGGGTCGCACTGAAGCTTTCTTT. Translation gives CASPLGLVPGQGRTEAFF.

The chain is built from TRBV11-2 and TRBJ1-5; D unresolved. The CDR3 contains 13 residues. CDR1 and CDR2 (germline): SGHAT, FQNNGV. Trimming cost V 1 base and J 0 bases, with 1 base left between them. The CDR3 reads CASSLVSNQPQHF. CDR3 bases: TGTGCCAGCAGCTTAGTTAGCAATCAGCCCCAGCATTTT.

The rearrangement joins TRBV9 to TRBJ1-2; tentative D call: TRBD1 (5 bases). CDR3 length equals 15 residues. Trimming pared 0 bases from V and 2 bases from J, leaving 11 bases between. Germline V lookup: CDR1 SGDLS, CDR2 YYNGEE. The DNA for the CDR3 is TGTGCCAGCAGCGTAGGGGGTGGGGGGAACTATGGCTACACCTTC. The encoded protein is CASSVGGGGNYGYTF.

This clone was counted a few times. This chain uses TRBV7-2 with TRBJ1-1; 7 bases agree with TRBD1. Germline trimming cut 5 bases from V and 7 bases from J; bases unmatched to any gene: 7. The CDR3 has 13 residues. CDR1 and CDR2 from the germline V gene are SGHTA and FQGNSA. This chain's CDR3 is CASSRDSIFEAFF. The CDR3 DNA reads TGTGCCAGCAGCCGGGACAGTATATTTGAAGCTTTCTTT.

The chain combines TRBV12-5 with TRBJ2-2, with a possible D match to TRBD1 (5 bases). CDR1 is LGHNT, CDR2 FRNRAP, per germline. The CDR3 extends over 14 amino acids. The V gene lost 0 bases and the J gene lost 6 bases, with 8 bases spanning the gap. CDR3 region: CASGLVTVAGELFF. The CDR3 bases are TGTGCTAGTGGTTTGGTGACAGTAGCCGGGGAGCTGTTTTTT.

This clone was counted only a few times. The chain joins TRBV5-1 to TRBJ2-3, with 7 bases lining up with TRBD2. This CDR3 has 15 residues. The V segment lost 4 bases and the J segment 0 bases; nucleotides outside the gene matches: 5. Per the germline V gene, CDR1 is SGHRS and CDR2 is YFSETQ. The CDR3 coding sequence is TGCGCCAGCAGCCCCGGGGGGTTCAGCACAGATACGCAGTATTTT. Translating gives CASSPGGFSTDTQYF.

The rearrangement uses TRBV20-1 and TRBJ1-1; D is unresolved. V was trimmed by 6 bases and J by 3 bases, leaving 8 bases between them. This CDR3 has 11 amino acids. From germline, CDR1 is DFQATT and CDR2 SNEGSKA (reference sequence). DNA of the CDR3: TGCAGTGCCCGGGGAGACACTGAAGCTTTCTTT. It yields the protein CSARGDTEAFF.

DNA for the CDR3: TGTGCCAGCAGTAAACGGGACCGACAATACGAGCAGTACGTC. Residues: CASSKRDRQYEQYV. The chain recombines TRBV6-6 with TRBJ2-7; D might be TRBD1 or TRBD2, each matching 5 bases. The germline V gene has CDR1 MNHNY and CDR2 SVGAGI (reference sequence). The germline V and J ends were trimmed by 5 bases and 4 bases, with 15 bases remaining between them. There are 14 residues in the CDR3.

The chain is built from TRBV24-1 and TRBJ2-2, with 7 nucleotides matching TRBD1. Germline V gives CDR1 KGHDR, CDR2 SFDVKD. Trimming cost V 5 bases and J 4 bases; bases outside gene matches: 6. The CDR3 loop spans 15 amino acids. CDR3 nucleotides: TGTGCCACCAGTGGTGGGTACAGGGGCACCGGGGAGCTGTTTTTT. This translates into CATSGGYRGTGELFF.

With regard to this clone: A junction end diverges from the germline sequence, so it may reflect a read error. V is TRBV18 and J is TRBJ1-1; possible D gene TRBD1, 6 bases. The germline gives CDR1 KGHSH, CDR2 LQKENI. This CDR3 contains 18 residues. The CDR3 is CASSPQGVPTLGNTEAFF. CDR3 nucleotides: TGTGCCAGCTCTCCACAGGGCGTTCCCACCCTGGGGAACACTGAAGCTTTCTTT.

J is TRBJ1-5 and V is TRBV19, with TRBD1 matching over 10 bases. The CDR3 runs 15 residues. The V segment lost 5 bases and the J segment 7 bases; nucleotides outside the gene matches: 8. Germline CDR1 reads LNHDA; CDR2 reads SQIVND (reference sequence). DNA of the CDR3: TGTGCCAGTAGTGCCCGGGACAGGGGCGACCAGCCCCAGCATTTT. Protein: CASSARDRGDQPQHF.

The chain employs TRBV6-6 and TRBJ2-5; the D gene is possibly TRBD1 (5 bases). The CDR3 length is 12 residues. Trimming removed 8 bases at V and 2 bases at J, with 9 bases between. Germline V gene lookup returns CDR1 MNHNY and CDR2 SVGAGI (reference sequence). CDR3 in amino acids: CASRTGQETQYF. The CDR3 nucleotides read TGTGCCAGCCGTACAGGACAAGAGACCCAGTACTTC.

This chain connects TRBV10-3 to TRBJ2-1; D not resolved. There are 13 residues in the CDR3. The V gene's germline CDR1 is ENHRY and CDR2 SYGVKD. V was pared by 10 bases and J by 4 bases, with 14 bases between. The CDR3 protein is CATTSLGYNEQFF. The CDR3 DNA reads as TGTGCCACTACCTCACTTGGGTACAATGAGCAGTTCTTC.

This clone has a handful of counts. Written as DNA, the CDR3 is TGTGCCAGTAGTGCGGACAGGGGCACTGAAGCTTTCTTT. Translation: CASSADRGTEAFF. V and J are TRBV19 and TRBJ1-1, with TRBD1 matching over 9 bases. Losses at the gene ends were 5 bases for V and 4 bases for J; bases not matched to a gene: 2. CDR3 length equals 13 residues. Per the germline V gene, CDR1 is LNHDA and CDR2 is SQIVND (reference sequence). The variable domain in full, completed from reference TRBV19 and TRBJ1-1, reads DGGITQSPKYLFRKEGQNVTLSCEQNLNHDAMYWYRQDPGQGLRLIYYSQIVNDFQKGDIAEGYSVSREKKESFPLTVTSAQKNPTAFYLCASSADRGTEAFFGQGTRLTVV.